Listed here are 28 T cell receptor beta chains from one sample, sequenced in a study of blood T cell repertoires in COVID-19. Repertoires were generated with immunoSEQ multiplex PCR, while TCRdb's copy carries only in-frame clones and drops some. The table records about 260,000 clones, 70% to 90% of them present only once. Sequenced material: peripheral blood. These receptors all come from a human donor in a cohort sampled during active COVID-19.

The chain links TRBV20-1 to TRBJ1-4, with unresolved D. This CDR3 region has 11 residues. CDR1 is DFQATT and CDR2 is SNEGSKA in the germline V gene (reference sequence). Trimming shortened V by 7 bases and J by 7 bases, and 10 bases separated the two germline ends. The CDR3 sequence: CSGRRVEKLFF. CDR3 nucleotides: TGCAGTGGAAGACGGGTTGAAAAACTGTTTTTT.

This CDR3 is CAISAGTGGRTEAFF. For the CDR3, the DNA is TGTGCCATCAGTGCCGGGACAGGGGGAAGGACTGAAGCTTTCTTT. The J gene is TRBJ1-1, the V gene TRBV10-3; 11 nucleotides agree with TRBD1. The V and J ends lost 4 bases and 5 bases, in that order; junction bases with no gene match: 6. The CDR3 sequence is 15 residues long. Germline CDR1 and CDR2: ENHRY and SYGVKD.

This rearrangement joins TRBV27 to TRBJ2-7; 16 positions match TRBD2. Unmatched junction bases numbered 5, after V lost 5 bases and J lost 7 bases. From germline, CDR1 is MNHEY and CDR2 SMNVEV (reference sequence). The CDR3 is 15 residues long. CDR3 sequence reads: CASSTGTSGRAEQYF. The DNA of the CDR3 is TGTGCCAGCAGTACAGGGACTAGCGGGAGGGCGGAGCAGTACTTC.

The CDR3 region is CAAKGRGWMPKQETQYF. The CDR3 region has the DNA TGTGCCGCCAAGGGGCGGGGGTGGATGCCGAAACAAGAGACCCAGTACTTC. The chain carries TRBV28 and TRBJ2-5, with 7 bases that match TRBD2. The germline gives CDR1 MDHEN, CDR2 SYDVKM. Losses at the gene ends were 11 bases for V and 2 bases for J; bases not matched to a gene: 20. The CDR3 runs 17 residues.

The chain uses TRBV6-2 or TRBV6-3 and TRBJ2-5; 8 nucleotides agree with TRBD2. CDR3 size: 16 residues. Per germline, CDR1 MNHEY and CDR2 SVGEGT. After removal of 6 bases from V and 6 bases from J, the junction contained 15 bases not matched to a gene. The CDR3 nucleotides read TGTGCCAGCAGCCCTATCCACCGGGGGGGCGAACAGACCCAGTACTTC. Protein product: CASSPIHRGGEQTQYF.

The CDR3 reads CAWKGGSGGNYGYTF. CDR3 in DNA: TGTGCCTGGAAAGGAGGCTCAGGGGGCAACTATGGCTACACCTTC. V and J are TRBV30 and TRBJ1-2, with TRBD1 matching over 8 bases. The CDR3 contains 15 residues. V lost 4 bases to trimming and J lost 2 bases; unmatched junction nucleotides: 9. Germline V gene data show CDR1 as GTSNPN and CDR2 as SVGIG (reference sequence).

This CDR3 reads CASSGTSLSTDTQYF. CDR3 bases: TGTGCCAGCAGTGGGACTTCACTTAGCACAGATACGCAGTATTTT. This chain connects TRBV27 to TRBJ2-3, with D tentatively TRBD2 (6 bases). This CDR3 contains 15 residues. Germline lookup yields CDR1 MNHEY and CDR2 SMNVEV (reference sequence). With 5 bases removed from V and 0 bases from J, the gap between germline ends came to 12 bases.

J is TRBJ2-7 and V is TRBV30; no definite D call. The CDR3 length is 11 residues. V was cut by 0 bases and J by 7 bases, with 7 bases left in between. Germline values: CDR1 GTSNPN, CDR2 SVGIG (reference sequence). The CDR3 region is CAWSVLKEQYF. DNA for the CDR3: TGTGCCTGGAGTGTACTAAAGGAGCAGTACTTC.

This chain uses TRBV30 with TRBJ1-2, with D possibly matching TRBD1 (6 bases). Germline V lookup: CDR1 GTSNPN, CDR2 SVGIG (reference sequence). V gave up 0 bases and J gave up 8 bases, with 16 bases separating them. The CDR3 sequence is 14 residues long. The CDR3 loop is CAWSVGRGGRGYTF. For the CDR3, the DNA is TGTGCCTGGAGTGTAGGGCGAGGGGGACGAGGCTACACCTTC.

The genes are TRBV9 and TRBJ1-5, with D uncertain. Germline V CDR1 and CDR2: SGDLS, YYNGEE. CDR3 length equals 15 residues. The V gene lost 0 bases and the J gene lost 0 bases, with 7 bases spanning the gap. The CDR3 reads CASSVDGLSNQPQHF. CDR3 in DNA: TGTGCCAGCAGCGTAGATGGACTTAGCAATCAGCCCCAGCATTTT.

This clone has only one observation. The CDR3 sequence: CASSYPGRYTEAFF. CDR3 DNA: TGTGCCAGCAGTTATCCCGGGAGATACACTGAAGCTTTCTTT. The chain couples TRBV5-6 to TRBJ1-1; D ambiguous. V lost 5 bases and J lost 3, with 14 bases in between. CDR1 is SGHDT, CDR2 YYEEEE, per germline. The CDR3 is made up of 14 amino acids.

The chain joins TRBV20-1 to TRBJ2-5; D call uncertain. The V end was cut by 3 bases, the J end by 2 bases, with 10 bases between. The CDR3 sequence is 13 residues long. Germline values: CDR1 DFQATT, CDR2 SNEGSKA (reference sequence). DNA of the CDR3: TGCAGTGCTAGTAAAAGCGCTCAAGAGACCCAGTACTTC. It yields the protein CSASKSAQETQYF.

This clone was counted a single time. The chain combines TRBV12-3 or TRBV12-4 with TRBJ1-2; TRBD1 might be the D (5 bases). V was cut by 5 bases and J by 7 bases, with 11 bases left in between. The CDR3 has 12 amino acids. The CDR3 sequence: CASSGGVGGYTF. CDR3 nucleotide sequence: TGTGCCAGCAGTGGGGGGGTAGGTGGCTACACCTTC.

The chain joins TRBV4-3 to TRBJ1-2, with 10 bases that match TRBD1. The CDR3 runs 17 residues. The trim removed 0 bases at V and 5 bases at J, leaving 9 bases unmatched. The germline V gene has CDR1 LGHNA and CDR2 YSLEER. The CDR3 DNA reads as TGCGCCAGCAGCCAAGAGAGACAGGGGGCCCCACTTTATGGCTACACCTTC. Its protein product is CASSQERQGAPLYGYTF.

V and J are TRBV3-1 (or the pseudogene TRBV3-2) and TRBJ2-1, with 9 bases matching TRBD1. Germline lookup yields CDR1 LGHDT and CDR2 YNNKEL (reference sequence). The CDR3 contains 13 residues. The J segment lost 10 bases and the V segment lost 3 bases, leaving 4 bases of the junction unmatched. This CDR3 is CASSHSDRGEQFF. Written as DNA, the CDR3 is TGTGCCAGCAGCCATTCAGACAGGGGGGAGCAGTTCTTC.

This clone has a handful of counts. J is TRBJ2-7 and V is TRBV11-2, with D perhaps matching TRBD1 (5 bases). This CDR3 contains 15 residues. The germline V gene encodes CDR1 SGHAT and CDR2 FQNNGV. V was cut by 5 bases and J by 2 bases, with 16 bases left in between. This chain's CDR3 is CASSPFGRVAYEQYF. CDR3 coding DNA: TGTGCCAGCAGCCCCTTTGGCAGGGTCGCCTACGAGCAGTACTTC.

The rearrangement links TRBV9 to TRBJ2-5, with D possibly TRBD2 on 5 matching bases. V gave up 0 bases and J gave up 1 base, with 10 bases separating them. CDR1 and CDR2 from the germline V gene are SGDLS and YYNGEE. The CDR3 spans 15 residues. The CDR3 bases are TGTGCCAGCAGCGTAGCCCCGGACTTCCAAGAGACCCAGTACTTC. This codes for CASSVAPDFQETQYF.

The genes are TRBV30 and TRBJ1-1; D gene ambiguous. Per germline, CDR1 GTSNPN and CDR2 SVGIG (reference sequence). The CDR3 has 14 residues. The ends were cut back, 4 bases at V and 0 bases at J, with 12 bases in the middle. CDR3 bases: TGTGCCTGGAATAGACGGGTGATGAACACTGAAGCTTTCTTT. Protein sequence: CAWNRRVMNTEAFF.

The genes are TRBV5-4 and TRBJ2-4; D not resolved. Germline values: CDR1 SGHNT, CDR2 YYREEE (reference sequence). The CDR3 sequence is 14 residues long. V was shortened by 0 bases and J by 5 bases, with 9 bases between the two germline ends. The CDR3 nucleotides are TGTGCCAGCAGCTTGGGTGGGCTCGAAAACATTCAGTACTTC. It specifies CASSLGGLENIQYF.

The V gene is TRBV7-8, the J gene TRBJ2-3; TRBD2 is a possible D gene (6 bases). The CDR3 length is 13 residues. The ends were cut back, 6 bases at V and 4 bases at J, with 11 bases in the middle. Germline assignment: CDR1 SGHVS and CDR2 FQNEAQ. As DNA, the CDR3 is TGTGCCAGCAGACTCGGAGGGGCAGATACGCAGTATTTT. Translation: CASRLGGADTQYF. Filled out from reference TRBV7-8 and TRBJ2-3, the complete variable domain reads GAGVSQSPRYKVAKRGQDVALRCDPISGHVSLFWYQQALGQGPEFLTYFQNEAQLDKSGLPSDRFFAERPEGSVSTLKIQRTQQEDSAVYLCASRLGGADTQYFGPGTRLTVL.

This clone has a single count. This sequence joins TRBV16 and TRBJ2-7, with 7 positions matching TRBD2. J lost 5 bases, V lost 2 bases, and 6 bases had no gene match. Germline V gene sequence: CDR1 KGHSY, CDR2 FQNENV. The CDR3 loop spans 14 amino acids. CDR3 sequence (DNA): TGTGCCAGCAGCCAAGCGGGGGTTCCCCACGAGCAGTACTTC. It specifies CASSQAGVPHEQYF.

The CDR3 sequence: CASSEQGAEEQYF. In nucleotides, the CDR3 is TGCGCCAGCAGTGAGCAGGGGGCGGAAGAGCAGTACTTC. The chain couples TRBV10-2 to TRBJ2-7; 8 positions agree with TRBD1. This CDR3 contains 13 residues. J was trimmed by 7 bases and V by 2 bases; bases with no gene match: 4. In germline, CDR1 is WSHSY, CDR2 SAAADI.

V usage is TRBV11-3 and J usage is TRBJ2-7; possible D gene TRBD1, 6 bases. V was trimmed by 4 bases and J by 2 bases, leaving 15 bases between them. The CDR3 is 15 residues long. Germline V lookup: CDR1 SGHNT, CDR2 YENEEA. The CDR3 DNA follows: TGTGCCAGCAGCTCCCAGCCCGGGACACCCTACGAGCAGTACTTC. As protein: CASSSQPGTPYEQYF.

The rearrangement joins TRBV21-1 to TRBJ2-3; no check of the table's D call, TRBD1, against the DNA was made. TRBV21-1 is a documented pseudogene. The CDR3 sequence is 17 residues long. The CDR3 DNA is TGTGCCAGCAGCAAAGCACAGGGGGCTTCTAGCACAGATACGCAGTATTTT. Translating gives CASSKAQGASSTDTQYF.

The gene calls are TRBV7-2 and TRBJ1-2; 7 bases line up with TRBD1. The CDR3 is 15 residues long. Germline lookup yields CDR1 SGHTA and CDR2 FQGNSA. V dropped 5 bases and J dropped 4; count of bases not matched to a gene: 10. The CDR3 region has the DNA TGTGCCAGCAGCCCCCGACAGGGCCTCGCCTATGGCTACACCTTC. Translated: CASSPRQGLAYGYTF.

CDR3 nucleotides: TGTGCCAGCAGCCAAGACGTATTGTATGGCTACACCTTC. It codes for CASSQDVLYGYTF. The genes are TRBV3-1 (or the pseudogene TRBV3-2) and TRBJ1-2; the D is unclear. V was pared by 0 bases and J by 5 bases, with 7 bases between. The CDR3 loop spans 13 amino acids. Germline V gene data show CDR1 as LGHDT and CDR2 as YNNKEL (reference sequence).

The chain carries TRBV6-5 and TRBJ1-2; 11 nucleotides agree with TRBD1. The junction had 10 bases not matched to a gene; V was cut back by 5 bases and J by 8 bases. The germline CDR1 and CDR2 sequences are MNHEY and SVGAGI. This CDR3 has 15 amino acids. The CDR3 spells CASSNYGQGAFGYTF. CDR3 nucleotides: TGTGCCAGCAGTAACTACGGACAGGGGGCCTTCGGCTACACCTTC.

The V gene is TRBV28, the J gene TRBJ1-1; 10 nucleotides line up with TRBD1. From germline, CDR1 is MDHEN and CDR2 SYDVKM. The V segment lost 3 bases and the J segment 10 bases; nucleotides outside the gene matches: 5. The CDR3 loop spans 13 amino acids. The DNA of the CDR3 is TGTGCCAGCAGTTTGGGACAGGGGAATGGAGCTTTCTTT. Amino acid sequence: CASSLGQGNGAFF. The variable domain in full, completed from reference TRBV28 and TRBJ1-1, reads DVKVTQSSRYLVKRTGEKVFLECVQDMDHENMFWYRQDPGLGLRLIYFSYDVKMKEKGDIPEGYSVSREKKERFSLILESASTNQTSMYLCASSLGQGNGAFFGQGTRLTVV.